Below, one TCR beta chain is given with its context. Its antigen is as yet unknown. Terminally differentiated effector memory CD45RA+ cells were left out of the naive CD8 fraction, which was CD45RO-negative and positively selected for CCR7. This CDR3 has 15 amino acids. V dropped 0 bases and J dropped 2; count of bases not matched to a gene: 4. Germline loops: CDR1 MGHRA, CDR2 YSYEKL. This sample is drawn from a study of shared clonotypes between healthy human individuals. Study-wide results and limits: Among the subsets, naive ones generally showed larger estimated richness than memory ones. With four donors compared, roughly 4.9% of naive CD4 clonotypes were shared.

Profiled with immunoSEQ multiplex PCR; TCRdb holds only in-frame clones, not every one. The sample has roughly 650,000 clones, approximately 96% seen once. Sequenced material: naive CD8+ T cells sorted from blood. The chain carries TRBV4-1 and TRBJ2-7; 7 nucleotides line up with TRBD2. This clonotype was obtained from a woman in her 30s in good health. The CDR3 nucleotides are TGCGCCAGCAGCCAAGACCCCGCGGGGGCCTACGAGCAGTACTTC. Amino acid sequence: CASSQDPAGAYEQYF.